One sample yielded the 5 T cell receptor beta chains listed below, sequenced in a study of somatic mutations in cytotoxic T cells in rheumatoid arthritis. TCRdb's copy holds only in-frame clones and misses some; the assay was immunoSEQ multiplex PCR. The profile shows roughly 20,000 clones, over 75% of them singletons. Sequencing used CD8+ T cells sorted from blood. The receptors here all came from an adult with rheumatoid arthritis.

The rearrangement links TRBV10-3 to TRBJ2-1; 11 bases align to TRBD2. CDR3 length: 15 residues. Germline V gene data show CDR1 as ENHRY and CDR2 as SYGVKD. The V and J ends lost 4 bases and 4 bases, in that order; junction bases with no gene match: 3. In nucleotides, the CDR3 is TGTGCCATCAGTGTTACTAGCGGGGGTTACAATGAGCAGTTCTTC. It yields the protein CAISVTSGGYNEQFF.

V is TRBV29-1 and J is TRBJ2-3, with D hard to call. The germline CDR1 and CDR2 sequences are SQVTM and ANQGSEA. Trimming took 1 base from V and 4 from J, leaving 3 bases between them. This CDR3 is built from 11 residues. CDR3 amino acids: CSVEGPDTQYF. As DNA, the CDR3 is TGCAGCGTTGAAGGACCAGATACGCAGTATTTT.

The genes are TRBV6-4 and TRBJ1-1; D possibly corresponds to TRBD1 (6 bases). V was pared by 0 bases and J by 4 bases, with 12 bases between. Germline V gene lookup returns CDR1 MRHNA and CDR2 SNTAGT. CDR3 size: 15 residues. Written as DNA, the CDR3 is TGTGCCAGCAGTGACTCGAAGGGGGGGGGCACTGAAGCTTTCTTT. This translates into CASSDSKGGGTEAFF.

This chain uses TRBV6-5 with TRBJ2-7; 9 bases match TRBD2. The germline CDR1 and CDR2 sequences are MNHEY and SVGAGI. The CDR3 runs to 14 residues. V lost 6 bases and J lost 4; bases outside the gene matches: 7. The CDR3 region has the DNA TGTGCCAGCAGCCTGACTAGCGGAGGATACGAGCAGTACTTC. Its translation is CASSLTSGGYEQYF.

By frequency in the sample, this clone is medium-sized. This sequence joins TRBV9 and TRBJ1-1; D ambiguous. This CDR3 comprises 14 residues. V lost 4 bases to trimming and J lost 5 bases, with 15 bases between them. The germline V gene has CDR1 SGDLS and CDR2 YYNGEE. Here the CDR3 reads CASSPPREATEAFF. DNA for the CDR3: TGTGCCAGCAGCCCTCCACGAGAGGCTACTGAAGCTTTCTTT.